Listed below are T cell receptor beta chains from one sample, sequenced in a study of OX40 agonist ivuxolimab in advanced cancers. Sequencing was performed with immunoSEQ multiplex PCR; in TCRdb, only in-frame clones are kept and a portion is missing. The sample contains tens of thousands of clones, roughly 84% of which appear only once. The sample in question was CD4+ or CD8+ T cells sorted from blood, obtained in a trial of the OX40 agonist ivuxolimab. The receptors were sampled from an adult with an advanced solid tumor such as melanoma, head and neck, liver or kidney cancer. The CDR3 runs from the conserved cysteine through the conserved F or W. D genes are given only for firm matches.

11 TRBV20-1 - CSASLFPGYTF
16 TRBV30 - CAWSVGRHSFTYEQYF
16 TRBV27 - CASSQPQGLFTDTQYF
14 TRBV27 TRBD1 CASVDRGLTDTQYF
13 TRBV6-1 - CASSDTRTGELFF
17 TRBV7-8 - CASSSHPNSGQREKLFF
20 TRBV28 TRBD2 CASRQHRTLRDPGRGETQYF
19 TRBV7-8 TRBD1 CASSSRSVTGGQSRQPQHF
15 TRBV5-1 TRBD2 CASSSLAGGQYTQYF
16 TRBV4-1 TRBD2 CASSLGLAGIVETQYF
13 TRBV9 - CASSGGLSYEQYF
15 TRBV6-5 TRBD2 CASSYLGLAGFEQFF